The 21 T cell receptor beta chains below come from one sample, sequenced in a study of blood T cell repertoires in COVID-19. Profiled with immunoSEQ multiplex PCR; TCRdb holds only in-frame clones, not every one. Seen here are around 200,000 clones, less than 90% observed once, and the top ten hold roughly 3.2%. Sequenced material: PBMCs or T cells enriched from blood (not recorded which). The receptor source for this set is a woman aged 50 to 60 in a cohort exposed to, infected with or recovered from COVID-19 (not recorded which).

The rearrangement uses TRBV13 and TRBJ1-6, with D tentatively TRBD1 (6 bases). V was shortened by 5 bases and J by 0 bases, with 17 bases between the two germline ends. Germline CDR1 is PRHDT and CDR2 is FYEKMQ (reference sequence). The CDR3 is 18 residues long. CDR3 sequence (DNA): TGTGCCAGCAGCCTACGACAGGCCTTCTCCTCCTATAATTCACCCCTCCACTTT. Amino acid sequence: CASSLRQAFSSYNSPLHF.

This chain joins TRBV2 and TRBJ2-5; TRBD2 matches at 14 bases. This CDR3 comprises 15 residues. CDR1 and CDR2 from the germline V gene are SNHLY and FYNNEI. V shed 6 bases and J 3 bases; nucleotides not matched to a gene: 3. The DNA of the CDR3 is TGTGCCAGCAGCGGACTAGCGGGGGGTAAAGAGACCCAGTACTTC. Its protein product is CASSGLAGGKETQYF.

CDR3 in amino acids: CASSVVVGTSGGDQFF. For the CDR3, the DNA is TGTGCCAGCAGCGTAGTTGTCGGGACTAGCGGGGGGGACCAGTTCTTC. V and J are TRBV9 and TRBJ2-1, with 16 bases lining up with TRBD2. Germline lookup yields CDR1 SGDLS and CDR2 YYNGEE. This CDR3 region has 16 residues. V was pared by 0 bases and J by 13 bases, with 7 bases of the junction left unmatched. Variable domain in full (rest from reference TRBV9 and TRBJ2-1): DSGVTQTPKHLITATGQRVTLRCSPRSGDLSVYWYQQSLDQGLQFLIQYYNGEERAKGNILERFSAQQFPDLHSELNLSSLELGDSALYFCASSVVVGTSGGDQFFGPGTRLTVL.

This sequence joins TRBV30 and TRBJ1-2; unclear D gene. Germline V gene sequence: CDR1 GTSNPN, CDR2 SVGIG (reference sequence). Trimming left V 2 bases short and J 4 bases short, with 5 bases between. This CDR3 comprises 11 residues. CDR3 protein: CAWSQSYGYTF. DNA of the CDR3: TGTGCCTGGAGTCAATCCTATGGCTACACCTTC.

V is TRBV28 and J is TRBJ1-2; D not resolved. CDR3 length: 14 amino acids. V was pared by 4 bases and J by 4 bases, with 13 bases between. CDR1 is MDHEN, CDR2 SYDVKM, per germline. CDR3 residues: CASSSPGVTYGYTF. The CDR3 coding sequence is TGTGCCAGCAGTTCGCCGGGAGTCACCTATGGCTACACCTTC.

The CDR3 loop is CASSLGWTGNQPQHF. The CDR3 region has the DNA TGTGCCAGCAGTTTGGGGTGGACAGGCAATCAGCCCCAGCATTTT. The V and J genes are TRBV27 and TRBJ1-5; D possibly corresponds to TRBD1 (6 bases). The V end was cut by 3 bases, the J end by 2 bases, with 11 bases between. Germline values: CDR1 MNHEY, CDR2 SMNVEV (reference sequence). The CDR3 is 15 amino acids.

The gene calls are TRBV14 and TRBJ1-3; weak D call: TRBD1 (5 bases). Deletions cut 8 bases from V and 9 bases from J, with 20 bases between. This CDR3 contains 14 residues. CDR1 and CDR2 from the germline V gene are SGHDN and FVKESK. CDR3 nucleotide sequence: TGTGCCAGCCAGACCCCGGGACTGAAGGGCACCATATATTTT. This sequence encodes CASQTPGLKGTIYF.

This chain links TRBV4-1 with TRBJ1-5, with TRBD1 matching over 11 bases. This CDR3 contains 17 residues. Losses at the gene ends were 1 base for V and 5 bases for J; bases not matched to a gene: 7. CDR1 and CDR2 (germline): MGHRA, YSYEKL. The DNA of the CDR3 is TGCGCCAGCAGCCAAGGGCGGACAGGGGGCCTTCATCAGCCCCAGCATTTT. It codes for CASSQGRTGGLHQPQHF.

V usage is TRBV19 and J usage is TRBJ1-5; D is unresolved. Germline V gene data show CDR1 as LNHDA and CDR2 as SQIVND (reference sequence). V was shortened by 9 bases and J by 1 base, with 10 bases between the two germline ends. The CDR3 is 13 amino acids. CDR3 sequence reads: CASRRLSNQPQHF. The CDR3 nucleotides are TGTGCCAGCAGAAGACTGAGCAATCAGCCCCAGCATTTT.

This rearrangement joins TRBV7-3 to TRBJ2-3, with TRBD2 as a possible D gene (7 bases). Germline V lookup: CDR1 SGHTA, CDR2 FQGTGA. V was cut by 5 bases and J by 0 bases, with 15 bases left in between. The CDR3 has 16 amino acids. The CDR3 sequence: CASSPGGRSSTDTQYF. The CDR3 region has the DNA TGTGCCAGCAGCCCCGGGGGGCGGTCTAGCACAGATACGCAGTATTTT.

This rearrangement joins TRBV6-5 to TRBJ1-1; TRBD1 matches 7 bases. The CDR3 is 15 residues long. The trim removed 4 bases at V and 1 base at J, leaving 6 bases unmatched. From germline, CDR1 is MNHEY and CDR2 SVGAGI. This chain's CDR3 is CASSSRQGRNTEAFF. The CDR3 DNA sequence: TGTGCCAGCAGTTCCCGACAGGGCAGGAACACTGAAGCTTTCTTT.

The J gene is TRBJ2-7, the V gene TRBV6-2 or TRBV6-3; tentative D call: TRBD1 (7 bases). V lost 2 bases and J lost 4, with 9 bases in between. Germline assignment: CDR1 MNHEY and CDR2 SVGEGT. This CDR3 comprises 13 residues. The CDR3 region has the DNA TGTGCCAGCAGTTACCAGGGGGGTTACGAGCAGTACTTC. Translating gives CASSYQGGYEQYF.

A single count supports this clone. V gene TRBV10-3 combines with J gene TRBJ2-3, with TRBD2 identical over 7 bases. Germline V gene lookup returns CDR1 ENHRY and CDR2 SYGVKD. The J segment lost 4 bases and the V segment lost 6 bases, leaving 7 bases of the junction unmatched. The CDR3 sequence is 14 residues long. The CDR3 nucleotides read TGTGCCATCAGCCCGAGTGCGGGGGCAGATACGCAGTATTTT. It encodes CAISPSAGADTQYF.

The chain combines TRBV28 with TRBJ1-1; no clear D. V was shortened by 2 bases and J by 6 bases, with 13 bases between the two germline ends. CDR1 is MDHEN, CDR2 SYDVKM, per germline. The CDR3 loop spans 14 amino acids. The CDR3 coding sequence is TGTGCCAGCAGTTTACCCAGGACTGATGCTGAAGCTTTCTTT. Translated, it gives CASSLPRTDAEAFF.

The V gene is TRBV7-2, the J gene TRBJ2-6; D gene unclear. The CDR3 is 13 residues long. The germline gives CDR1 SGHTA, CDR2 FQGNSA. V lost 9 bases, J lost 1 base, and 7 bases lay in between. CDR3 amino acids: CASTPSGANVLTF. CDR3 DNA: TGTGCCAGTACTCCATCTGGGGCCAACGTCCTGACTTTC.

The chain recombines TRBV27 with TRBJ1-2, with 11 bases matching TRBD1. V lost 2 bases to trimming and J lost 3 bases; unmatched junction nucleotides: 5. CDR1 and CDR2 from the germline V gene are MNHEY and SMNVEV (reference sequence). The CDR3 has 16 residues. The CDR3 bases are TGTGCCAGCAGTTTAACACCGGGACAGGGGGACTATGGCTACACCTTC. Protein product: CASSLTPGQGDYGYTF.

This rearrangement joins TRBV5-1 to TRBJ1-2; possibly TRBD1 for D (6 bases). Germline lookup yields CDR1 SGHRS and CDR2 YFSETQ. The CDR3 is made up of 15 amino acids. V dropped 0 bases and J dropped 9 bases, with 18 bases sitting between them. The CDR3 region has the DNA TGCGCCAGCAGCTTGGCCCCGTCAGGGGCGCCTCGCTACACCTTC. Translated: CASSLAPSGAPRYTF.

This clone was detected once. The gene calls are TRBV12-3 or TRBV12-4 and TRBJ2-3, with a tentative D call TRBD1 (5 bases). Trimming removed 6 bases at V and 5 bases at J, with 9 bases between. There are 12 residues in the CDR3. The CDR3 DNA is TGTGCCAGCAGAGCCAGGGTAGATACGCAGTATTTT. This encodes CASRARVDTQYF.

CDR3 sequence reads: CASSTMNLDRGITGELFF. The CDR3 DNA is TGTGCCAGCAGCACAATGAATCTGGACAGGGGGATCACCGGGGAGCTGTTTTTT. The genes are TRBV13 and TRBJ2-2; 10 bases map to TRBD1. V lost 5 bases, J lost 4 bases, and 13 bases stayed unmatched. The CDR3 runs 18 residues. Germline lookup yields CDR1 PRHDT and CDR2 FYEKMQ (reference sequence). The entire variable domain, with the rest obtained from reference TRBV13 and TRBJ2-2, is as follows: AAGVIQSPRHLIKEKRETATLKCYPIPRHDTVYWYQQGPGQDPQFLISFYEKMQSDKGSIPDRFSAQQFSDYHSELNMSSLELGDSALYFCASSTMNLDRGITGELFFGEGSRLTVL.

The chain employs TRBV5-8 and TRBJ1-5, with D maybe TRBD1 (5 bases). Per the germline V gene, CDR1 is SGHTS and CDR2 is YDEGEE. The CDR3 has 16 residues. V was trimmed by 4 bases and J by 1 base, leaving 15 bases between them. CDR3 in DNA: TGTGCCAGCAGCCAGGTTGGCCGGGGGAGCAATCAGCCCCAGCATTTT. It encodes CASSQVGRGSNQPQHF. Drawing the rest from reference TRBV5-8 and TRBJ1-5, the complete variable domain is EAGVTQSPTHLIKTRGQQATLRCSPISGHTSVYWYQQALGLGLQFLLWYDEGEERNRGNFPPRFSGRQFPNYSSELNVNALELEDSALYLCASSQVGRGSNQPQHFGDGTRLSIL.

The chain employs TRBV14 and TRBJ2-3, with 7 bases matching TRBD2. Germline CDR1 SGHDN, CDR2 FVKESK. This CDR3 contains 15 residues. J gave up 0 bases and V 5 bases, and 5 bases lay outside the gene matches. CDR3 nucleotide sequence: TGTGCCAGCAGCTACCTAGCGGCTAGCACAGATACGCAGTATTTT. Translated, it gives CASSYLAASTDTQYF.